This TCR beta chain was identified in a study of CD8+ T cells in alopecia areata. About the study: The roughly 6-10-week-old female C3H/HeJ mice were given skin taken from approximately 6-12-month-old C3H/HeJ graft donors that had spontaneous alopecia.

CDR1 is NNHDY, CDR2 SYVADS, per germline. Trimming left V 4 bases short and J 2 bases short, with 6 bases between. CDR3 length: 13 residues. Study results and caveats: Possibly because of HLA-related factors, TCR sharing was less clear across patients than in mice. An increase in clonality over normal scalp was evident in lesional scalp, especially alopecia totalis/universalis. Sequencing of scalp samples also includes resident alphabeta T cells from normal skin.

Sequencing relied on a cDNA template that was reverse transcribed from extracted RNA. Clones were read by immunoSEQ multiplex PCR, and TCRdb kept only the in-frame ones, dropping some. Recorded here are more than 90,000 clones, with no singletons, and the ten leading clones hold 15% to 20%. This clone was seen only a few times. Its specificity is unknown. Mouse germline and gene names are used. The CDR3 is cut off 4 residues early in the read; its end comes from the germline J gene. The origin of this receptor is a C3H/HeJ mouse with alopecia areata. The MHC haplotype recorded for the strain is H2-k. V gene TRBV13-3 combines with J gene TRBJ2-2, with D uncertain. The sequenced sample consisted of lesional skin. The CDR3 here is CASSISNTGQLYF. Partial CDR3 DNA: TGTGCCAGCAGTATCAGTAACACCGGG.